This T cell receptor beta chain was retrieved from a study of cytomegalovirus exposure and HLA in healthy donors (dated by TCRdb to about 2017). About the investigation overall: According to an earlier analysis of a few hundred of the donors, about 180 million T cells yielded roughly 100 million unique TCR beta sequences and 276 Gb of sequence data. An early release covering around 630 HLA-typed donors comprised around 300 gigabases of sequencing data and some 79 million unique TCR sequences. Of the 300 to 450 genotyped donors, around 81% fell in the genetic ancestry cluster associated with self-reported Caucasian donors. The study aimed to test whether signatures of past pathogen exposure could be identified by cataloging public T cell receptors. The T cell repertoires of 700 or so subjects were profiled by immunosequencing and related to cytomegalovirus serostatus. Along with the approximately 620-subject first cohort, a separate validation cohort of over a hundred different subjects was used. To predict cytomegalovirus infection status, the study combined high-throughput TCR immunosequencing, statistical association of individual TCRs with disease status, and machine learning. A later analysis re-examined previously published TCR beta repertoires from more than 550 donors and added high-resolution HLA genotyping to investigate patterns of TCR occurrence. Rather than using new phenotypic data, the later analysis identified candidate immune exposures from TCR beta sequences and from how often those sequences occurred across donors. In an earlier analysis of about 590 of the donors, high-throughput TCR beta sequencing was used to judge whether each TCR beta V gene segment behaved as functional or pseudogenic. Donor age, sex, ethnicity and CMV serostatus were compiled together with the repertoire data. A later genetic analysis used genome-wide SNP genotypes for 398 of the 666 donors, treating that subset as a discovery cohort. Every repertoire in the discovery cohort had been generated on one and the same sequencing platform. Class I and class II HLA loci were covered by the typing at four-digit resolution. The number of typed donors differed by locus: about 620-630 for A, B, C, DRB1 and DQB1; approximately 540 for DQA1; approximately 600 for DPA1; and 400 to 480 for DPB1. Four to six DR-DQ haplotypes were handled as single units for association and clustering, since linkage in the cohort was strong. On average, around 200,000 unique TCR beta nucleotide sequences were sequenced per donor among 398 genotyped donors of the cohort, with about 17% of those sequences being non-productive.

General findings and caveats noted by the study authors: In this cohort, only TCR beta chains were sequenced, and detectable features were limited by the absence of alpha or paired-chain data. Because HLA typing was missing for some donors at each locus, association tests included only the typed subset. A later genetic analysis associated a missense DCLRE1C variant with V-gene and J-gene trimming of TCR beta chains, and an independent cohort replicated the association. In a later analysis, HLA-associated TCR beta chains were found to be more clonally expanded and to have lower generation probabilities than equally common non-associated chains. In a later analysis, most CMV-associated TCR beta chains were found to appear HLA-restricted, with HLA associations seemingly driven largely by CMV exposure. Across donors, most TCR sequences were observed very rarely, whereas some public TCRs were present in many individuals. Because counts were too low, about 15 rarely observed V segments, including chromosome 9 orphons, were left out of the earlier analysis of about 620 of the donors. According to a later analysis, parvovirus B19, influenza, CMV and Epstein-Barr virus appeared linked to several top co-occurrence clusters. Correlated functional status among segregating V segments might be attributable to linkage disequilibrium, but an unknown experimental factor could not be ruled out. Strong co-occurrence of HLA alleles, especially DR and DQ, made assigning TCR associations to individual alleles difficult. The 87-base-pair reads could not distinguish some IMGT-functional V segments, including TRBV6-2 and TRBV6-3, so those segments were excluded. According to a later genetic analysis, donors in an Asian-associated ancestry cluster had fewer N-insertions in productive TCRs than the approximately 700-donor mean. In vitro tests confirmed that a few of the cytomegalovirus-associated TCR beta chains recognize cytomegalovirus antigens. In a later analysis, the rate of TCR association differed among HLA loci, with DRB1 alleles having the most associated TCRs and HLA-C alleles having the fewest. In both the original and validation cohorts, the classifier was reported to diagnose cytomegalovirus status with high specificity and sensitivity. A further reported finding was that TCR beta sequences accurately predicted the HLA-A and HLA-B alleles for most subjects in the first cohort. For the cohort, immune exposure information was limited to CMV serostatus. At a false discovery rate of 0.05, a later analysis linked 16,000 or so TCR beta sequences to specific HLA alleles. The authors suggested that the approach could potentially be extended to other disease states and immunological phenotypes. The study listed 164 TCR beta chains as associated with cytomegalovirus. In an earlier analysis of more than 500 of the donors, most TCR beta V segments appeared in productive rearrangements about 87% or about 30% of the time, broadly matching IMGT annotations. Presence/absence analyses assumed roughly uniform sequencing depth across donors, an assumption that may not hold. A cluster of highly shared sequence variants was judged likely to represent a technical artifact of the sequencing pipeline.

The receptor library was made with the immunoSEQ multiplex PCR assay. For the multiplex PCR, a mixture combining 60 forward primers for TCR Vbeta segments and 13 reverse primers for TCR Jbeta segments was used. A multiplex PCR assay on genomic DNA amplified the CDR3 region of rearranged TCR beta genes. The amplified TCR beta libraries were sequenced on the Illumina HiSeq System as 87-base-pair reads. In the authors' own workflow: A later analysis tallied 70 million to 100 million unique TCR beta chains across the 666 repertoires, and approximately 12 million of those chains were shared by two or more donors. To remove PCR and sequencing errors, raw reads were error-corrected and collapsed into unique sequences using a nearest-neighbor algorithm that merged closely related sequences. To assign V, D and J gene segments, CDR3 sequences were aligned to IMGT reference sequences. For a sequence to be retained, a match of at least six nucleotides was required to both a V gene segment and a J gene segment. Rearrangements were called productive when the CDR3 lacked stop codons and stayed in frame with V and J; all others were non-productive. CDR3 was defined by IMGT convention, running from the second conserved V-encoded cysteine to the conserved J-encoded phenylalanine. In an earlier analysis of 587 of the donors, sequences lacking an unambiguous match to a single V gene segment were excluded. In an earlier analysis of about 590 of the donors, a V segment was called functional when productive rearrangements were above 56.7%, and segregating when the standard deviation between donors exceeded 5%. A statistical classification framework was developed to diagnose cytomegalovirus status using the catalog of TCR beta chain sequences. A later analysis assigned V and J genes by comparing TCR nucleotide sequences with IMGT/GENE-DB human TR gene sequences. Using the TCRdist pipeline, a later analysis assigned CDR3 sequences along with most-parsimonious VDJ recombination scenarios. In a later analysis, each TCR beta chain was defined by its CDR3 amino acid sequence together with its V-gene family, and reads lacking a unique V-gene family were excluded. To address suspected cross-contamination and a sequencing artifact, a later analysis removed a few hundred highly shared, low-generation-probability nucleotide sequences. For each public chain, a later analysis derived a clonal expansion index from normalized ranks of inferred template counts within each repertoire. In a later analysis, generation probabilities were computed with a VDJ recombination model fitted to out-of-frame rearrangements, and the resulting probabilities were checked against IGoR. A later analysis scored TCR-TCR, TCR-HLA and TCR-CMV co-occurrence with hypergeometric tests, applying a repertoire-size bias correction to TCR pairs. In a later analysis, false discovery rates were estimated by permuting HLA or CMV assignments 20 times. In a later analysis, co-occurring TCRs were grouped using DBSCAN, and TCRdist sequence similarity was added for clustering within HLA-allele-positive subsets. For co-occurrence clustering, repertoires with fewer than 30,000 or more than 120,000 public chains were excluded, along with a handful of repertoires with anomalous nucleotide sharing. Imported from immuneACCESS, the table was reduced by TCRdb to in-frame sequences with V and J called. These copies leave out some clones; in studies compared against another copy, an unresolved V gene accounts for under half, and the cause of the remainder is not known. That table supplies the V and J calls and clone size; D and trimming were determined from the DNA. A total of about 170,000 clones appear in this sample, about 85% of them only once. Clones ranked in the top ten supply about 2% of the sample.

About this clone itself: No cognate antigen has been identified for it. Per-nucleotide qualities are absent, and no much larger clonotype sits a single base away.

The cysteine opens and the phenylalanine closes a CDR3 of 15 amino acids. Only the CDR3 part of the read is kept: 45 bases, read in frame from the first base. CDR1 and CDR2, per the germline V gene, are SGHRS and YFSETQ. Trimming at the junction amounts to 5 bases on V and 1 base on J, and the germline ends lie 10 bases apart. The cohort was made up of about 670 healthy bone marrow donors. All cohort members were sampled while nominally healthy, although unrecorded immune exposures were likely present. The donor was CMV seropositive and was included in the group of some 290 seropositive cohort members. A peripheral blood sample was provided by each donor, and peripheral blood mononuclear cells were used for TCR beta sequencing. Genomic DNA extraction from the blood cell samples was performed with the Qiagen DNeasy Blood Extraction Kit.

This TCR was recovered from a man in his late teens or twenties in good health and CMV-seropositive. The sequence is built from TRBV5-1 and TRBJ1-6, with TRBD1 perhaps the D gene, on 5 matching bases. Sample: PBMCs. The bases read TGCGCCAGCAGAGCCGACAGTTCCTATAATTCACCCCTCCACTTT. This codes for CASRADSSYNSPLHF.